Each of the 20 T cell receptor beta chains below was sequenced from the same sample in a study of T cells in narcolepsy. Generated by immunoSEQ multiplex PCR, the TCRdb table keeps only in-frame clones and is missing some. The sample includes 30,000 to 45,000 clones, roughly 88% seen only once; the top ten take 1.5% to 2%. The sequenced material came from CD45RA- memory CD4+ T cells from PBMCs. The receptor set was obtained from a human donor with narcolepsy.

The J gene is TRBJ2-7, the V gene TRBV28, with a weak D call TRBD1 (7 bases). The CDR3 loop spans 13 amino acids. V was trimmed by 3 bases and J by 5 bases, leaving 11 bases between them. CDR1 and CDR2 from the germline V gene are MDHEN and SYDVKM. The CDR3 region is CASSLQGGNEQYF. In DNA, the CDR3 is TGTGCCAGCAGTTTGCAGGGGGGTAACGAGCAGTACTTC.

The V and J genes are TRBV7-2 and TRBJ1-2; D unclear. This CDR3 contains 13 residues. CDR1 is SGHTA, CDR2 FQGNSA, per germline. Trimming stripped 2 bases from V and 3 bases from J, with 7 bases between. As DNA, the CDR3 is TGTGCCAGCAGCTTATCAGTAGACTATGGCTACACCTTC. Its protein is CASSLSVDYGYTF. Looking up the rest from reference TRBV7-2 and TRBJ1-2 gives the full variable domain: GAGVSQSPSNKVTEKGKDVELRCDPISGHTALYWYRQSLGQGLEFLIYFQGNSAPDKSGLPSDRFSAERTGGSVSTLTIQRTQQEDSAVYLCASSLSVDYGYTFGSGTRLTVV.

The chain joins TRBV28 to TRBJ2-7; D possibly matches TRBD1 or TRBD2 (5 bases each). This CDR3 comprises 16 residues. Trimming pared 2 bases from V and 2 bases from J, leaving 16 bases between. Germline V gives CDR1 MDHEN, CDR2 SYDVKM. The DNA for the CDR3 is TGTGCCAGCAGTTTAGTGTGGGGGAAGACCGCCTACGAGCAGTACTTC. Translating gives CASSLVWGKTAYEQYF.

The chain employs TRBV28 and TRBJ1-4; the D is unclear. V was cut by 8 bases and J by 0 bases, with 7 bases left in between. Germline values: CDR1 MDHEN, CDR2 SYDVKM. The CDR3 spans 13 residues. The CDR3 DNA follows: TGTGCCAGCCGACCAACAACTAATGAAAAACTGTTTTTT. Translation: CASRPTTNEKLFF.

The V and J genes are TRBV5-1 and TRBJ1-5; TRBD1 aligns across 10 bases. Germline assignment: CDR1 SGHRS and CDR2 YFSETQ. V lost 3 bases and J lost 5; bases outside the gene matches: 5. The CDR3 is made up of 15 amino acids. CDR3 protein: CASSYSGTGDQPQHF. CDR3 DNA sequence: TGCGCCAGCAGCTACTCCGGGACAGGGGATCAGCCCCAGCATTTT.

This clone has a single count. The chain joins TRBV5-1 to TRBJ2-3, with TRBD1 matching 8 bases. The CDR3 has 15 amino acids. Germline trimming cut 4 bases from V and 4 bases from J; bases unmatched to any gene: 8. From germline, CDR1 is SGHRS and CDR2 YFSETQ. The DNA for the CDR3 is TGCGCCAGCAGCCCCCTGCAGGGGGCTTCAGATACGCAGTATTTT. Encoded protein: CASSPLQGASDTQYF.

The CDR3 coding sequence is TGTGCCAGCAGTACCCCTGCCAGGGGGCGGGCCACTGAAGCTTTCTTT. It is translated as CASSTPARGRATEAFF. This sequence joins TRBV5-4 and TRBJ1-1; 8 bases match TRBD1. Unmatched junction bases numbered 13, after V lost 5 bases and J lost 4 bases. This CDR3 is 16 amino acids long. Germline assignment: CDR1 SGHNT and CDR2 YYREEE (reference sequence).

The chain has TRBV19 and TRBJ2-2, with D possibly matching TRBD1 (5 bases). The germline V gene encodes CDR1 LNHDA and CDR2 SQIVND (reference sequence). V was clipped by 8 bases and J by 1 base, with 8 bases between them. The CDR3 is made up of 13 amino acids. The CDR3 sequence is CASGHRNTGELFF. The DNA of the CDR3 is TGTGCCAGTGGACACAGGAACACCGGGGAGCTGTTTTTT.

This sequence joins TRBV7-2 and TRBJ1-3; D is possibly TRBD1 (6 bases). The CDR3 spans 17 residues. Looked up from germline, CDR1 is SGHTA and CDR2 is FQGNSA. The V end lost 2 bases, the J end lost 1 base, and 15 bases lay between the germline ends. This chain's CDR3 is CASSLNQGIRSGNTIYF. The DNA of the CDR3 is TGTGCCAGCAGCTTAAATCAGGGGATTCGTTCTGGAAACACCATATATTTT.

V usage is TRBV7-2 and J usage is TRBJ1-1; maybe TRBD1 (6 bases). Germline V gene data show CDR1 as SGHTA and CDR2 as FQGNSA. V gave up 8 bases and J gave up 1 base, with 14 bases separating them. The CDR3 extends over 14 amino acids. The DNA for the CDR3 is TGTGCCAGCGATGGGGGCAGGTCGAACACTGAAGCTTTCTTT. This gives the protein CASDGGRSNTEAFF.

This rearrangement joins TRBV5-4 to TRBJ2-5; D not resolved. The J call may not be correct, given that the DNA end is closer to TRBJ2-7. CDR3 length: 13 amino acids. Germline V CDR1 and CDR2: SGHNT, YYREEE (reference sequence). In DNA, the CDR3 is TGTGCCAGCAGCCCACGAGGCCCCTACGAGCAGTACTTC. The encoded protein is CASSPRGPYEQYF.

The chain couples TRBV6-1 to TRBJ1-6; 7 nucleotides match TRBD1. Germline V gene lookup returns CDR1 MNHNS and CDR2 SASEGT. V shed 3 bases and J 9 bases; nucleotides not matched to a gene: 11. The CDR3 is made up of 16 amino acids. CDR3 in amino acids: CASSDLTGNRGSPLHF. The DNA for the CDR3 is TGTGCCAGCAGTGACCTGACAGGGAACCGTGGTTCACCCCTCCACTTT.

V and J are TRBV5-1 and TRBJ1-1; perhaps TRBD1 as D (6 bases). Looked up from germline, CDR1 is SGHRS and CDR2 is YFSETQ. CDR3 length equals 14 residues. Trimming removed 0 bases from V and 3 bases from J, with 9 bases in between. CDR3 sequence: CASSLGGGDTEAFF. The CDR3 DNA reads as TGCGCCAGCAGCTTGGGCGGGGGCGACACTGAAGCTTTCTTT.

The CDR3 DNA reads as TGTGCCAGCAGCAAGCCTCGGGTGCCCTACACCTTC. Translation gives CASSKPRVPYTF. V usage is TRBV7-2 and J usage is TRBJ1-2; D ambiguous. CDR1 is SGHTA, CDR2 FQGNSA, per germline. The CDR3 sequence is 12 residues long. Between the trimmed V and J ends, which lost 5 bases and 10 bases, there was a span of 14 bases.

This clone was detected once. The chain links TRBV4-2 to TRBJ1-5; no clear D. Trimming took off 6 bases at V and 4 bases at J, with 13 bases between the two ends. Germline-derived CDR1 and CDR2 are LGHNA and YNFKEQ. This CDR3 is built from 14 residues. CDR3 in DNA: TGTGCCAGCAGTGAAGCAGGCGCAAATCAGCCCCAGCATTTT. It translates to CASSEAGANQPQHF.

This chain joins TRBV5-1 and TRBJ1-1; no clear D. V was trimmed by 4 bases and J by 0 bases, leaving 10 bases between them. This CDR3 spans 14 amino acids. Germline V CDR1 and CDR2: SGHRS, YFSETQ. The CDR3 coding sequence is TGCGCCAGCAGCCCCAGTACGCTGAACACTGAAGCTTTCTTT. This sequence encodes CASSPSTLNTEAFF. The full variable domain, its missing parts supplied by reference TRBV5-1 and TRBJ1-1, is KAGVTQTPRYLIKTRGQQVTLSCSPISGHRSVSWYQQTPGQGLQFLFEYFSETQRNKGNFPGRFSGRQFSNSRSEMNVSTLELGDSALYLCASSPSTLNTEAFFGQGTRLTVV.

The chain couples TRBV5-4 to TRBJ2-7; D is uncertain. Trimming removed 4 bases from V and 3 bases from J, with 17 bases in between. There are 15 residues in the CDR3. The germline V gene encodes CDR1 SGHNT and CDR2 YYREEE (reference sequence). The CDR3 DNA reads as TGTGCCAGCAGCCTCCAGGATCTCCCCATCTACGAGCAGTACTTC. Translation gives CASSLQDLPIYEQYF.

CDR3 region: CAWSSGGAALEQYF. The DNA for the CDR3 is TGTGCCTGGAGTAGCGGGGGGGCTGCCCTCGAGCAGTACTTC. The chain couples TRBV30 to TRBJ2-7; 10 bases are a match to TRBD2. Germline loops: CDR1 GTSNPN, CDR2 SVGIG (reference sequence). This CDR3 has 14 residues. The V and J ends lost 2 bases and 6 bases, in that order; junction bases with no gene match: 7.

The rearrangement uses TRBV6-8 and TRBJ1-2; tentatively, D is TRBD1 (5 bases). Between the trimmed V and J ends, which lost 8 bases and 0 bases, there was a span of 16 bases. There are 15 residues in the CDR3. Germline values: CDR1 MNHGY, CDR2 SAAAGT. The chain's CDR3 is CASEATQGSNYGYTF. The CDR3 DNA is TGTGCCAGCGAGGCCACCCAGGGCTCTAACTATGGCTACACCTTC.

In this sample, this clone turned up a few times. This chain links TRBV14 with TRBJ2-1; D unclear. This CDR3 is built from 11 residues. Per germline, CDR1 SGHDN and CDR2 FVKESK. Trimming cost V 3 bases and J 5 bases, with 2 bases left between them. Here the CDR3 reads CASSHNNEQFF. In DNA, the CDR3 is TGTGCCAGCAGCCATAACAATGAGCAGTTCTTC.